The present T cell receptor beta chain was sequenced within a study of blood T cell repertoires in COVID-19 (dated by TCRdb to the early 2020s). As for the study more broadly: Samples covering the acute and convalescent phases of COVID-19 were provided by collaborators in the United States, Italy and Spain. The material from the prospective study consisted of cDNA or gDNA derived from T cells, B-cell-depleted T cells, or PBMCs. Subjects who had been exposed to COVID-19, were actively infected with it, or had recovered from it provided the deeply sampled blood TCRbeta repertoires that made up the dataset. A freely available public database, intended as a resource for researchers studying the immune response to SARS-CoV-2, is where the repertoires were released. Samples were obtained from the ongoing ImmuneRACE study (first 160 participants) and from 1,254 subjects provided by 6 global collaborators. Nearly every sample came with metadata listing a de-identified subject ID, COVID-19 status, age in years and sex. Where available, HLA class I and class II types were taken from metadata supplied by the sample provider and were not determined by assay-based typing. Study-wide conclusions, independent of this receptor: How much clinical and demographic metadata was included differed by source and by participant, and the metadata was provided uncurated.

This clone was picked up many times. It lacks a known antigen. Base qualities are not provided; no much larger clone lies one nucleotide away. The germline V gene (reference sequence) specifies SGHNT as CDR1 and YYREEE as CDR2. Spanning cysteine to phenylalanine, the CDR3 consists of 14 amino acids. Just the 42-base CDR3 DNA is kept, in frame starting at base 1. The germline V and J ends show losses of 4 bases and 2 bases respectively, and no gene match explains 4 bases of the junction. TCRbeta CDR3 regions were amplified from genomic DNA using the immunoSEQ Assay, a bias-controlled multiplex PCR. The study's processing was this. Nucleated cell counts per sample were estimated from amplification of reference gene primers within the assay. Sequence reads were collapsed and filtered to measure the absolute abundance of every unique TCRbeta CDR3 rearrangement. For each sample, productive Simpson clonality was calculated by taking the square root of Simpson's diversity index across productive rearrangements. In its TCRdb copy, this immuneACCESS table keeps in-frame sequences only and misses some clones. Where compared with another copy, unresolved V genes explain less than half of these, and the others have no known cause. V and J calls and clone size follow that table, whereas D and trimming were derived from the DNA. In this sample the table shows fewer than 300,000 clones, 85% of which occur a single time. The ten largest clones capture about 2.5% of the sample.

Participants in the prospective study were aged roughly 18 to 100 years, lived in about two dozen United States geographic areas, and enrolled through a virtual design. Cohort assignment in the prospective study relied on participant-reported clinical history from a screening survey and a study questionnaire. Recovered participants in ImmuneRACE Cohort 3 were defined as having two consecutive negative NP/OP PCR tests, clearance from a healthcare professional, or resolution of symptoms. In the prospective study, whole blood, serum and a nasopharyngeal or oropharyngeal swab were collected from each participant by mobile phlebotomists. Over an approximately 2-month period, participants in the prospective study had the option of providing additional blood draws and questionnaires. Before DNA extraction, blood samples from the prospective study were shipped at room temperature or frozen.

The sequence is built from TRBV5-4 and TRBJ2-5, with 8 middle bases fitting TRBD1. The origin of this receptor is a woman aged 45-65 years who had recovered from COVID-19. What was sequenced was PBMCs or T cells enriched from blood (not recorded which). The CDR3 is CASSPRTGQETQYF. Read as DNA, the sequence is TGTGCCAGCAGCCCCAGGACAGGGCAAGAGACCCAGTACTTC.